The 27 T cell receptor beta chains listed next were all sequenced from one sample in a study of Graves' ophthalmopathy and Graves' hyperthyroidism. Amplified TCR beta CDR3 regions were obtained using RNA transcripts as template. RT-PCR in the first round used HTBI primers; a second-round multiplex PCR followed. TCRdb redid the calling of the multiplex PCR reads with MiXCR, one entry per CDR3 protein. The sample records roughly 600,000 distinct CDR3 sequences, about 35% being singletons. The sequenced material came from peripheral blood or thyroid tissue (not recorded which). These receptors were taken from an adult man with Graves' hyperthyroidism.

Note on this clonotype: This may be a read error: a much more frequent sequence differs by one nucleotide. The V call is TRBV6-1, the J call TRBJ2-7; TRBD2 is a possible D gene (6 bases). Deletions cut 5 bases from V and 2 bases from J, with 13 bases between. The CDR3 extends over 14 amino acids. Germline-derived CDR1 and CDR2 are MNHNS and SASEGT. Written as DNA, the CDR3 is TGTGCCAGCAGTTTCGGCGGGAAAACCTACGAGCAGTACTTC. Translation gives CASSFGGKTYEQYF.

This clonotype was seen at least ten times. The gene calls are TRBV7-2 and TRBJ2-5; TRBD2 matches 7 bases. Germline V CDR1 and CDR2: SGHTA, FQGNSA. The ends lost 7 bases at V and 2 bases at J; junction bases unmatched: 10. CDR3 length: 15 amino acids. DNA for the CDR3: TGTGCCAGCACCCCTCTTATCGGGGGGCAAGAGACCCAGTACTTC. Translated, it gives CASTPLIGGQETQYF.

This chain connects TRBV7-2 to TRBJ2-5; D is uncertain. Germline V gives CDR1 SGHTA, CDR2 FQGNSA. This CDR3 is built from 12 residues. V was trimmed by 5 bases and J by 6 bases, leaving 10 bases between them. The CDR3 DNA reads as TGTGCCAGCAGCCAACGCGGACAGACCCAGTACTTC. This translates into CASSQRGQTQYF.

This chain joins TRBV6-5 and TRBJ1-1; 8 nucleotides align to TRBD1. V shed 6 bases and J 0 bases; nucleotides not matched to a gene: 12. Germline V gives CDR1 MNHEY, CDR2 SVGAGI. The length of the CDR3 is 17 residues. The CDR3 sequence: CASRLQGAKAVNTEAFF. DNA for the CDR3: TGTGCCAGCAGGCTCCAGGGGGCGAAAGCGGTGAACACTGAAGCTTTCTTT.

The CDR3 DNA is TGCATCGATCCAGCTATCCAAGAGACCCAGTACTTC. It yields the protein CIDPAIQETQYF. The chain links TRBV29-1 to TRBJ2-5; no clear D gene. The germline gives CDR1 SQVTM, CDR2 ANQGSEA. The CDR3 loop spans 12 amino acids.

The chain has TRBV29-1 and TRBJ2-5; D gene uncertain. V was shortened by 8 bases and J by 4 bases, with 11 bases between the two germline ends. CDR1 and CDR2 (germline): SQVTM, ANQGSEA. This CDR3 is 11 amino acids long. As DNA, the CDR3 is TGCAGCAGCTACAGAGGAGAGACCCAGTACTTC. This codes for CSSYRGETQYF.

This chain uses TRBV12-3 or TRBV12-4 with TRBJ2-2, with D hard to call. Trimming removed 1 base from V and 1 base from J, with 10 bases in between. The length of the CDR3 is 16 residues. The CDR3 sequence is CASSLGPGGNTGELFF. Here the CDR3 DNA reads TGTGCCAGCAGTTTAGGGCCTGGCGGGAACACCGGGGAGCTGTTTTTT.

This chain joins TRBV5-1 and TRBJ2-5, with D unresolved. The CDR3 contains 12 residues. With 4 bases removed from V and 5 bases from J, the gap between germline ends came to 9 bases. CDR1 is SGHRS, CDR2 YFSETQ, per germline. CDR3 in DNA: TGCGCCAGCAGCAGAGAGCTGGAGACCCAGTACTTC. Amino acid sequence: CASSRELETQYF.

A word on this clonotype: Compared with germline, one end of the junction differs, possibly owing to a read error. The chain is built from TRBV24-1 and TRBJ1-1; TRBD1 agrees at 8 bases. This CDR3 contains 12 residues. CDR1 KGHDR and CDR2 SFDVKD come from the germline V gene. The CDR3 DNA reads as TGTGCCACCAGTGGCCATGACAGGGGAGCTCTCTTT. It encodes CATSGHDRGALF.

This clonotype was recorded at least ten times. The chain is built from TRBV10-1 and TRBJ1-1; unclear D gene. This CDR3 comprises 13 residues. The V gene's germline CDR1 is WNHNN and CDR2 SYGVQD (reference sequence). Trimming took 5 bases from V and 0 from J, leaving 7 bases between them. CDR3 in DNA: TGCGCCAGCAGTCGACACATGAACACTGAAGCTTTCTTT. Translated: CASSRHMNTEAFF.

This clonotype was seen at least ten times. The V and J genes are TRBV7-2 and TRBJ2-2; no firm D call. Trimming pared 1 base from V and 1 base from J, leaving 7 bases between. CDR3 length: 15 amino acids. The germline gives CDR1 SGHTA, CDR2 FQGNSA. CDR3 region: CASSLEGLNTGELFF. The CDR3 nucleotides are TGTGCCAGCAGCTTAGAAGGGTTGAACACCGGGGAGCTGTTTTTT.

The rearrangement links TRBV7-2 to TRBJ2-7, with 9 nucleotides matching TRBD1. The length of the CDR3 is 19 residues. The germline V gene has CDR1 SGHTA and CDR2 FQGNSA. The trim removed 5 bases at V and 6 bases at J, leaving 23 bases unmatched. This CDR3 is CASSPYWTTGGGFKPEQYF. DNA for the CDR3: TGTGCCAGCAGCCCTTATTGGACCACAGGGGGCGGTTTTAAACCCGAGCAGTACTTC.

To note about this clonotype: A much larger clone sits a single nucleotide away, making a read error possible. The chain carries TRBV7-2 and TRBJ2-7; D is unresolved. V was clipped by 1 base and J by 0 bases, with 4 bases between them. Germline loops: CDR1 SGHTA, CDR2 FQGNSA. The CDR3 is made up of 13 amino acids. The CDR3 protein is CASSLEFSYEQYF. The CDR3 coding sequence is TGTGCCAGCAGCTTAGAATTCTCCTACGAGCAGTACTTC.

Ten or more counts support this clonotype. The gene calls are TRBV5-1 and TRBJ2-5, with 8 positions matching TRBD1. Per the germline V gene, CDR1 is SGHRS and CDR2 is YFSETQ. The CDR3 spans 14 residues. The V and J ends lost 6 bases and 2 bases, in that order; junction bases with no gene match: 6. CDR3 loop: CASKTGDWQETQYF. The CDR3, as DNA: TGCGCCAGCAAGACAGGGGATTGGCAAGAGACCCAGTACTTC.

The rearrangement joins TRBV7-9 to TRBJ1-3; 9 nucleotides align to TRBD1. The CDR3 runs 14 residues. With 5 bases clipped from V and 4 bases from J, the junction kept 3 bases outside the gene matches. The V gene's germline CDR1 is SEHNR and CDR2 FQNEAQ (reference sequence). The CDR3 region has the DNA TGTGCCAGCAGCGATGGGACAGGGGGAAACACCATATATTTT. Amino acids: CASSDGTGGNTIYF.

Comment on this clonotype: A read error is possible here, since a much larger clone lies one base away. The chain couples TRBV7-9 to TRBJ1-4; no reliable D call. CDR1 is SEHNR and CDR2 is FQNEAQ in the germline V gene (reference sequence). The CDR3 has 13 amino acids. V was pared by 0 bases and J by 8 bases, with 7 bases between. CDR3 sequence: CASSLAVGEKLFF. In DNA form, the CDR3 reads TGTGCCAGCAGCTTAGCGGTTGGGGAAAAACTGTTTTTT.

This clonotype has ten or more counts. V and J are TRBV10-1 and TRBJ2-7, with 7 bases that match TRBD1. V was pared by 2 bases and J by 2 bases, with 6 bases of the junction left unmatched. The CDR3 sequence is 15 residues long. CDR1 is WNHNN and CDR2 is SYGVQD in the germline V gene (reference sequence). CDR3: CASSEGQAATYEQYF. In nucleotides, the CDR3 is TGCGCCAGCAGTGAGGGACAGGCTGCCACCTACGAGCAGTACTTC.

The V and J genes are TRBV7-9 and TRBJ1-2, with a possible D match to TRBD1 (5 bases). Germline CDR1 is SEHNR and CDR2 is FQNEAQ (reference sequence). This CDR3 region has 13 residues. Between the trimmed V and J ends, which lost 1 base and 8 bases, there was a span of 11 bases. The CDR3 region is CASSLEGNDGYTF. The CDR3 nucleotides are TGTGCCAGCAGCTTAGAGGGGAATGACGGCTACACCTTC.

The rearrangement joins TRBV18 to TRBJ2-6; unclear D gene. The CDR3 spans 13 residues. CDR1 is KGHSH and CDR2 is LQKENI in the germline V gene. Trimming cost V 2 bases and J 9 bases, with 8 bases left between them. CDR3 DNA: TGTGCCAGCTCACCAGGCAGGATCAACGTCCTGACTTTC. Translated, it gives CASSPGRINVLTF.

In this sample, this clonotype turned up a few times. This chain uses TRBV20-1 with TRBJ2-7; 10 nucleotides match TRBD2. The DNA end is a closer match to TRBJ2-1, so the J assignment may be wrong. There are 16 residues in the CDR3. The germline V gene has CDR1 DFQATT and CDR2 SNEGSKA (reference sequence). The CDR3 loop reads CSAKTAAGGPLNEQFF. CDR3 sequence (DNA): TGCAGTGCTAAAACGGCAGCGGGAGGGCCTTTGAATGAGCAGTTCTTC.

This clonotype was detected a few times. Germline is not matched at one junction end, which may reflect a read error. This chain links TRBV7-2 with TRBJ1-5, with D hard to call. This CDR3 is built from 17 residues. The germline gives CDR1 SGHTA, CDR2 FQGNSA. CDR3 DNA: TGTGCCAGCAGCTTAGTTGGTGGGCGGAATAGCAATCAGCCCCGGCATTTT. It codes for CASSLVGGRNSNQPRHF.

Turning to this clonotype: This may come from a read error, since a much larger clone is one base off. The chain recombines TRBV28 with TRBJ1-5; 8 bases match TRBD1. The CDR3 totals 17 residues. CDR1 and CDR2 (germline): MDHEN, SYDVKM. The CDR3 DNA is TGTGCCAGCAGTCCCCACCTGGGACAGGTCAGCAATCGGCCCCAGCATTTT. It translates to CASSPHLGQVSNRPQHF. Using reference TRBV28 and TRBJ1-5 for the parts outside the CDR3, the full variable domain is DVKVTQSSRYLVKRTGEKVFLECVQDMDHENMFWYRQDPGLGLRLIYFSYDVKMKEKGDIPEGYSVSREKKERFSLILESASTNQTSMYLCASSPHLGQVSNRPQHFGDGTRLSIL.

Turning to this clonotype: Given a much more abundant clone one base away, this may be a read error. It is likely a read error, because the conserved phenylalanine at the end of the CDR3 is missing. The chain is built from TRBV10-3 and TRBJ1-2; TRBD1 is a possible D gene (6 bases). The V end was cut by 8 bases, the J end by 5 bases, with 15 bases between. The CDR3 is 13 residues long. Germline CDR1 reads ENHRY; CDR2 reads SYGVKD. The CDR3 nucleotides read TGTGCCATCTTTCAGGGGAAGGGTTATGGCTACACCCTC. It codes for CAIFQGKGYGYTL.

This chain connects TRBV5-4 to TRBJ1-2; 8 bases agree with TRBD1. The CDR3 has 15 residues. The trim removed 5 bases at V and 4 bases at J, leaving 10 bases unmatched. Germline CDR1 reads SGHNT; CDR2 reads YYREEE (reference sequence). The CDR3 nucleotides read TGTGCCAGCAGGCGACAGGGGTTGGGCAGCTATGGCTACACCTTC. This gives the protein CASRRQGLGSYGYTF. Variable domain in full (rest from reference TRBV5-4 and TRBJ1-2): ETGVTQSPTHLIKTRGQQVTLRCSSQSGHNTVSWYQQALGQGPQFIFQYYREEENGRGNFPPRFSGLQFPNYSSELNVNALELDDSALYLCASRRQGLGSYGYTFGSGTRLTVV.

The chain links TRBV27 to TRBJ2-5, with no clear D. The CDR3 totals 15 residues. Per germline, CDR1 MNHEY and CDR2 SMNVEV (reference sequence). V lost 3 bases and J lost 2, with 13 bases in between. The DNA of the CDR3 is TGTGCCAGCAGTTTCCTCACGACACGTCAAGAGACCCAGTACTTC. Translation: CASSFLTTRQETQYF.

This clonotype is a singleton in its sample. J is TRBJ2-7 and V is TRBV7-2; 10 bases agree with TRBD1. Germline V gives CDR1 SGHTA, CDR2 FQGNSA. The CDR3 runs 18 residues. The J segment lost 3 bases and the V segment lost 5 bases, leaving 16 bases of the junction unmatched. The CDR3 DNA follows: TGTGCCAGCAGCCAAGATTTGGGAACCCGGGACAGGGGCTACGAGCAGTACTTC. Protein sequence: CASSQDLGTRDRGYEQYF.

The V call is TRBV20-1, the J call TRBJ2-5, with 11 bases lining up with TRBD2. Germline CDR1 DFQATT, CDR2 SNEGSKA (reference sequence). The junction had 14 bases not matched to a gene; V was cut back by 6 bases and J by 5 bases. The CDR3 runs to 16 residues. Here the CDR3 DNA reads TGCAGTGCCAGCAGTGATCGACTAGCGGGGAAGGAGACCCAGTACTTC. Protein product: CSASSDRLAGKETQYF.